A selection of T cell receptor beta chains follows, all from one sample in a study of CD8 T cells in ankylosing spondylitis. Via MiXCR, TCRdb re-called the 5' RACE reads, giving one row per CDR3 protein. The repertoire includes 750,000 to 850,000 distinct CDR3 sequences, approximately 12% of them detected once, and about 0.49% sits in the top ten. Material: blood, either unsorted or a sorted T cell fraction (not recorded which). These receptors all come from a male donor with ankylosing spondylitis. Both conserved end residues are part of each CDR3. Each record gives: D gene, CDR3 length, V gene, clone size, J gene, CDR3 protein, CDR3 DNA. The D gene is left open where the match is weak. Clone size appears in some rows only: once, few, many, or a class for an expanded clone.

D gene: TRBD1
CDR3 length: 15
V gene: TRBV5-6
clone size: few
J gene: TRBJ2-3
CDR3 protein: CASSSDRGMTDTQYF
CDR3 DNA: TGTGCCAGCAGCTCGGACAGGGGGATGACAGATACGCAGTATTTT

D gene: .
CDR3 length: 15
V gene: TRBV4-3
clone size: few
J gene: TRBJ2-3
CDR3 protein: CASSQEVQGTDTQYF
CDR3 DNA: TGCGCCAGCAGCCAAGAGGTCCAGGGGACAGATACGCAGTATTTT

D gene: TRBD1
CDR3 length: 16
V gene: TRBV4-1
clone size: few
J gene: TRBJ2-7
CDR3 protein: CASSLKGAGQISEQYF
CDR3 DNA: TGCGCCAGCAGCCTTAAGGGGGCAGGGCAAATTTCCGAGCAGTACTTC

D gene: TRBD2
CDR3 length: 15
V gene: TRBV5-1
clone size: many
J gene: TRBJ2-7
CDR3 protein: CASSRTSGGTYEQYF
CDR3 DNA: TGCGCCAGCAGCCGGACTAGCGGGGGAACCTACGAGCAGTACTTC

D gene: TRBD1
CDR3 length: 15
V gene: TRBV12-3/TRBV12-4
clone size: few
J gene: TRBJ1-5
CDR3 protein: CASSPKRGGRQPQHF
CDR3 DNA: TGTGCCAGCAGTCCTAAGAGAGGGGGCCGTCAGCCCCAGCATTTT

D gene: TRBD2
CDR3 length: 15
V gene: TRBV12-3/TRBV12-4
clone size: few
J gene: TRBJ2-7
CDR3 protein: CASSGTSGSSHEQYF
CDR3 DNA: TGTGCCAGCAGCGGGACTAGCGGGAGTAGCCACGAGCAGTACTTC

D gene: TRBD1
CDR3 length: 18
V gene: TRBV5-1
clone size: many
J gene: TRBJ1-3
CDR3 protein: CASSYGTGGARSGNTIYF
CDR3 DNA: TGCGCCAGCAGCTACGGGACAGGGGGCGCGAGGTCTGGAAACACCATATATTTT

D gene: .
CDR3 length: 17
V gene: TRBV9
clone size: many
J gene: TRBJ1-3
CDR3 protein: CASSVAPIESSGNTIYF
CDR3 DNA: TGTGCCAGCAGCGTAGCTCCAATTGAGAGCTCTGGAAACACCATATATTTT

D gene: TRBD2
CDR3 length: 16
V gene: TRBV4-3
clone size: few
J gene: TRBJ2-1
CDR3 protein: CASSQTRDYPYNEQFF
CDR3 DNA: TGCGCCAGCAGCCAAACTCGGGACTATCCCTACAATGAGCAGTTCTTC

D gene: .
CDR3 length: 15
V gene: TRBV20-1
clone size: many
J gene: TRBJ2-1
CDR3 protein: CSARDSRTGRDEQFF
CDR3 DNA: TGCAGTGCTAGAGATTCAAGGACAGGGAGGGATGAGCAGTTCTTC

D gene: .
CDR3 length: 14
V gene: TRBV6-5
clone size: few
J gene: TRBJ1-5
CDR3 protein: CASSYSRGAQPQHF
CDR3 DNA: TGTGCCAGCAGTTACTCGAGAGGGGCACAGCCCCAGCATTTT

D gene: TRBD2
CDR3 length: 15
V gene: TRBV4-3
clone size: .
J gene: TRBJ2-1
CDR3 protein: CASSKGSGITYEQFF
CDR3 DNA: TGCGCCAGCAGTAAGGGTAGCGGGATTACCTATGAGCAGTTCTTC

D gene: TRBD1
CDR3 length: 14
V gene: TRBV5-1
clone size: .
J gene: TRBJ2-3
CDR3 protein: CASSLLTGPGQKYF
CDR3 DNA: TGCGCCAGCAGCTTACTTACCGGCCCGGGACAGAAGTATTTT

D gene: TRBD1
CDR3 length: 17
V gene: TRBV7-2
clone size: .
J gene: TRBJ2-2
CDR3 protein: CASSRTGTGGNTGELFF
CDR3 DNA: TGTGCCAGCAGCCGGACCGGGACAGGGGGAAACACCGGGGAGCTGTTTTTT

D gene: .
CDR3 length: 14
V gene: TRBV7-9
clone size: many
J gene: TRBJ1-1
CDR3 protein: CASSFQGRNTEAFF
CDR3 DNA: TGTGCCAGCAGCTTCCAGGGGAGGAACACTGAAGCTTTCTTT

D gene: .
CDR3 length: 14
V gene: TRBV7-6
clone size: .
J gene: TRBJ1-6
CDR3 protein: CASSLRGLNSPLHF
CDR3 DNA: TGTGCCAGCAGCTTAAGGGGCCTAAATTCACCCCTCCACTTT

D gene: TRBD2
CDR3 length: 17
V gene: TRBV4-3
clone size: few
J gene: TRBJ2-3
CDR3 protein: CASSQDGRSGEGDTQYF
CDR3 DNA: TGCGCCAGCAGCCAAGACGGGAGGAGCGGGGAGGGAGATACGCAGTATTTT

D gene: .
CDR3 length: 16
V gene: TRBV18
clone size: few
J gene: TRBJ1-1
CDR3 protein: CASSPRRGTVGTEAFF
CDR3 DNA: TGTGCCAGCTCACCAAGGCGCGGGACGGTAGGCACTGAAGCTTTCTTT

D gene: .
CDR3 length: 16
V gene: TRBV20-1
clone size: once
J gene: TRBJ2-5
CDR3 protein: CSAIPLGPSDQETQYF
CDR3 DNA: TGCAGTGCTATACCTCTCGGTCCCTCGGACCAAGAGACCCAGTACTTC

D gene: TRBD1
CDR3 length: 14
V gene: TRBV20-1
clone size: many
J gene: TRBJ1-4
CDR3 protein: CSARPDRGVGKLFF
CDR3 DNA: TGCAGTGCTAGACCTGACAGGGGGGTAGGAAAACTGTTTTTT

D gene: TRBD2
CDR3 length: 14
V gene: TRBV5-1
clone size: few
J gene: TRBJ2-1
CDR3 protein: CASKQVAGGEEQFF
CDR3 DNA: TGCGCCAGCAAGCAAGTAGCGGGAGGCGAGGAGCAGTTCTTC

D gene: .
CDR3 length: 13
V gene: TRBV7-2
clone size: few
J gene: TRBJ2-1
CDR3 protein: CASSEPNSNEQFF
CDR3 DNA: TGTGCCAGCAGCGAACCGAACAGCAATGAGCAGTTCTTC

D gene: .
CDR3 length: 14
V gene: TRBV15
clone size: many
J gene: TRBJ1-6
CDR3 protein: CATSRDTGAAPLHF
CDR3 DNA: TGTGCCACCAGCAGAGATACGGGGGCCGCACCCCTCCACTTT

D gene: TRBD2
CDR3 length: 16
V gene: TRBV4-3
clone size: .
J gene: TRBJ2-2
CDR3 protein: CASSQSGLVDTGELFF
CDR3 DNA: TGCGCCAGCAGCCAGTCGGGACTAGTAGACACCGGGGAGCTGTTTTTT

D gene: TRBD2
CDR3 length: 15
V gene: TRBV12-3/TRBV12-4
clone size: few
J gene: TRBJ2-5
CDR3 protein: CASSRQGLAEETQYF
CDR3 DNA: TGTGCCAGCAGTCGGCAAGGACTAGCGGAAGAGACCCAGTACTTC